Following are 21 T cell receptor beta chains from one sample sequenced in a study of naive and memory T cell subsets. Study outcomes and limitations: Possibly reflecting memory cells re-expressing CD45RA, a few larger clonotypes occurred in naive repertoires, especially CD8.

The beta constant-region primer was an equimolar mix of two oligonucleotides covering TRBC1 and TRBC2. Nested alpha and beta constant-region primers with the SP2 primer drove four PCR rounds on ligated cDNA. TCRdb ran MiXCR on the UMI-ligation and nested PCR reads and lists one entry per CDR3 protein. Found here are over 90,000 distinct CDR3 sequences, approximately 11% of them singletons; the top ten hold about 0.14%. The antigens of these receptors remain unknown. Material: naive CD4+ T cells from blood. Every receptor here comes from a human donor in good health.

Note on this clonotype: Likely a read error: the CDR3 ends without its conserved phenylalanine or tryptophan. J is TRBJ2-4 and V is TRBV7-9; D perhaps matches TRBD2 (5 bases). Germline CDR1 SEHNR, CDR2 FQNEAQ (reference sequence). Deletions cut 1 base from V and 8 bases from J, with 15 bases between. The CDR3 covers 15 residues. CDR3 amino acids: CASSLVKSRADIQYY. CDR3 nucleotide sequence: TGTGCCAGCAGCTTAGTAAAGTCACGAGCGGACATTCAGTACTAC.

In this sample, this clonotype turned up a few times. The chain recombines TRBV12-3 or TRBV12-4 with TRBJ1-1; D may be TRBD1 (6 bases). V dropped 6 bases and J dropped 8 bases, with 19 bases sitting between them. The CDR3 totals 14 residues. The CDR3 bases are TGTGCCAGCAGCCTACAGGGTTTCAGGGCGGAAGCTTTCTTT. As protein: CASSLQGFRAEAFF.

The sample holds many counts of this clonotype. The DNA of the CDR3 is TGCGCCAGCTGGATAGAGAACACCGGGGAGCTGTTTTTT. This codes for CASWIENTGELFF. The rearrangement links TRBV5-1 to TRBJ2-2; D call uncertain. The CDR3 has 13 residues. Germline CDR1 SGHRS, CDR2 YFSETQ. V was pared by 7 bases and J by 1 base, with 8 bases between.

The chain employs TRBV24-1 and TRBJ2-1, with 9 bases identical to TRBD1. Germline trimming cut 9 bases from V and 8 bases from J; bases unmatched to any gene: 13. Germline V gene sequence: CDR1 KGHDR, CDR2 SFDVKD. The CDR3 runs 15 residues. CDR3 in DNA: TGTGCCACCTCTTACGGCGGGACAGGGATAGATGAGCAGTTCTTC. Its translation is CATSYGGTGIDEQFF.

In this sample, this clonotype turned up a few times. The V gene is TRBV29-1, the J gene TRBJ2-7; a weak D match, TRBD2 (6 bases). Trimming removed 5 bases at V and 6 bases at J, with 20 bases between. The CDR3 has 14 amino acids. Looked up from germline, CDR1 is SQVTM and CDR2 is ANQGSEA. The CDR3 region has the DNA TGCAGCGTTTTGGGAGGAGGGCAACGGGTCGAGCAGTACTTC. Its protein product is CSVLGGGQRVEQYF.

The chain couples TRBV12-1 to TRBJ1-5. TRBV12-1 is a known pseudogene. The CDR3 is made up of 13 amino acids. CDR3 sequence (DNA): TGTGCCAGCGCTACACGAGACAATCAGCCCCAGCATTTT. Translation gives CASATRDNQPQHF.

This clonotype was recorded many times. The chain couples TRBV7-2 to TRBJ2-3; D remains ambiguous. The V end was cut by 7 bases, the J end by 2 bases, with 10 bases between. Germline V lookup: CDR1 SGHTA, CDR2 FQGNSA. CDR3 length equals 13 residues. CDR3 in amino acids: CASTAPPTDTQYF. The DNA for the CDR3 is TGTGCCAGCACCGCTCCTCCCACAGATACGCAGTATTTT.

The chain joins TRBV12-3 or TRBV12-4 to TRBJ2-7, with D hard to call. V lost 1 base to trimming and J lost 3 bases, with 4 bases between them. This CDR3 is built from 12 residues. The CDR3 loop reads CASSLELYEQYF. CDR3 in DNA: TGTGCCAGCAGTTTAGAACTCTACGAGCAGTACTTC.

The sample holds many counts of this clonotype. The rearrangement joins TRBV20-1 to TRBJ2-5; TRBD1 agrees at 7 bases. The V gene's germline CDR1 is DFQATT and CDR2 SNEGSKA (reference sequence). V dropped 3 bases and J dropped 2; count of bases not matched to a gene: 9. CDR3 length: 15 residues. CDR3 protein: CSASDIAGGQETQYF. CDR3 sequence (DNA): TGCAGTGCTAGCGACATCGCAGGGGGACAAGAGACCCAGTACTTC.

This rearrangement joins TRBV4-2 to TRBJ2-5; the match to TRBD1 covers 9 bases. V was pared by 8 bases and J by 5 bases, with 9 bases of the junction left unmatched. This CDR3 contains 14 residues. Germline lookup yields CDR1 LGHNA and CDR2 YNFKEQ. The CDR3 bases are TGTGCCAGCTCCACCGGGACAGGGAGGGAGACCCAGTACTTC. Its translation: CASSTGTGRETQYF.

In its sample, this clonotype was seen many times. CDR3 protein: CASYWTGGNIQYF. CDR3 nucleotide sequence: TGTGCCAGCTATTGGACAGGGGGGAACATTCAGTACTTC. The chain couples TRBV28 to TRBJ2-4; 10 bases map to TRBD1. This CDR3 contains 13 residues. The germline CDR1 and CDR2 sequences are MDHEN and SYDVKM. Unmatched junction bases numbered 5, after V lost 8 bases and J lost 7 bases.

V usage is TRBV29-1 and J usage is TRBJ1-1; tentative D call: TRBD1 (6 bases). Germline lookup yields CDR1 SQVTM and CDR2 ANQGSEA. The V end was cut by 3 bases, the J end by 5 bases, with 13 bases between. The CDR3 is 13 residues long. CDR3 in amino acids: CSVDAQGLTEAFF. CDR3 in DNA: TGCAGCGTTGATGCGCAGGGGCTAACTGAAGCTTTCTTT.

The chain uses TRBV7-9 and TRBJ2-5; possible D gene TRBD1, 5 bases. Trimming cost V 7 bases and J 1 base, with 16 bases left between them. Germline V gives CDR1 SEHNR, CDR2 FQNEAQ (reference sequence). The CDR3 spans 15 residues. The CDR3 sequence: CASTRMGPFQETQYF. The CDR3 DNA follows: TGTGCCAGCACCAGAATGGGGCCGTTCCAAGAGACCCAGTACTTC.

The gene calls are TRBV30 and TRBJ2-2; 9 positions agree with TRBD1. V lost 1 base to trimming and J lost 3 bases; unmatched junction nucleotides: 3. There are 15 residues in the CDR3. Germline V lookup: CDR1 GTSNPN, CDR2 SVGIG (reference sequence). The CDR3 DNA follows: TGTGCCTGGAGTGAAGGGGACAGGGACACCGGGGAGCTGTTTTTT. Protein: CAWSEGDRDTGELFF.

This clonotype was seen only a few times. V gene TRBV20-1 combines with J gene TRBJ2-4; 13 nucleotides match TRBD2. Germline V gene lookup returns CDR1 DFQATT and CDR2 SNEGSKA (reference sequence). The CDR3 loop spans 17 amino acids. V shed 2 bases and J 4 bases; nucleotides not matched to a gene: 8. Here the CDR3 DNA reads TGCAGTGCTAGACCAGGACTAGCGGGAGATATAAAAAACATTCAGTACTTC. Protein product: CSARPGLAGDIKNIQYF.

This clonotype showed up many times. V and J are TRBV24-1 and TRBJ2-2, with a weak D call TRBD2 (6 bases). Per the germline V gene, CDR1 is KGHDR and CDR2 is SFDVKD. The CDR3 spans 15 residues. Trimming took 5 bases from V and 0 from J, leaving 9 bases between them. The CDR3: CATSGAGTNTGELFF. The CDR3 DNA is TGTGCCACCAGTGGCGCGGGGACGAACACCGGGGAGCTGTTTTTT.

The CDR3 DNA reads TGTGCCAGCAGTTTACGTTATCAGCCCCAGCATTTT. Amino acid sequence: CASSLRYQPQHF. The chain combines TRBV28 with TRBJ1-5; D is ambiguous. CDR1 and CDR2 from the germline V gene are MDHEN and SYDVKM. The CDR3 totals 12 residues. V was shortened by 2 bases and J by 5 bases, with 4 bases between the two germline ends.

The chain links TRBV7-2 to TRBJ1-5; D may be TRBD1 (5 bases). Trimming cost V 0 bases and J 6 bases, with 9 bases left between them. CDR1 is SGHTA and CDR2 is FQGNSA in the germline V gene. This CDR3 contains 14 residues. In DNA form, the CDR3 reads TGTGCCAGCAGCTTAGCGGGAGGGGTTCAGCCCCAGCATTTT. Translating gives CASSLAGGVQPQHF. Together with reference TRBV7-2 and TRBJ1-5, the CDR3 gives the full variable domain: GAGVSQSPSNKVTEKGKDVELRCDPISGHTALYWYRQSLGQGLEFLIYFQGNSAPDKSGLPSDRFSAERTGGSVSTLTIQRTQQEDSAVYLCASSLAGGVQPQHFGDGTRLSIL.

With respect to this clonotype: At one boundary the junction diverges from the germline segment, which might be a read error. V is TRBV7-7 and J is TRBJ2-1; 10 bases fit TRBD2. This CDR3 is built from 15 residues. In germline, CDR1 is SSHAT, CDR2 FNYEAQ (reference sequence). This chain's CDR3 is CASSPGGTSVDEQFF. The CDR3, as DNA: TGTGCTAGCAGCCCAGGTGGGACTAGCGTAGATGAGCAGTTCTTC.

There are many counts of this clonotype. This chain connects TRBV7-8 to TRBJ2-1; 7 bases align to TRBD1. Looked up from germline, CDR1 is SGHVS and CDR2 is FQNEAQ. With 1 base clipped from V and 6 bases from J, the junction kept 12 bases outside the gene matches. This CDR3 has 17 amino acids. As DNA, the CDR3 is TGTGCCAGCAGCTTAGTAGGGGCCAGGGGGTGGAGCAATGAGCAGTTCTTC. Translated, it gives CASSLVGARGWSNEQFF.

The chain joins TRBV7-3 to TRBJ2-3; D possibly corresponds to TRBD1 (8 bases). Looked up from germline, CDR1 is SGHTA and CDR2 is FQGTGA. Trimming took off 6 bases at V and 3 bases at J, with 16 bases between the two ends. The CDR3 is 15 amino acids. This CDR3 reads CASSRDRGGTDTQYF. The CDR3 coding sequence is TGTGCCAGCAGTCGAGACAGGGGAGGGACAGATACGCAGTATTTT.